Below, 18 T cell receptor beta chains from the same sample are listed, as sequenced in a study of shared T cell receptors in the human thymus. Profiling relied on immunoSEQ multiplex PCR, and the TCRdb table lists in-frame clones only, not all of them. Of 500,000 to 550,000 clones detected, about 84% appear once; the ten largest clones hold around 0.012%. Separately, the same data were catalogued under a study of human thymus T cells.

Sequenced sample: thymocytes. All receptors come from a boy under two years old with a congenital heart defect.

This rearrangement joins TRBV7-9 to TRBJ2-1, with 12 bases identical to TRBD2. Trimming cost V 5 bases and J 4 bases; bases outside gene matches: 6. The CDR3 sequence is 16 residues long. Germline CDR1 reads SEHNR; CDR2 reads FQNEAQ (reference sequence). CDR3 in amino acids: CASSPRLAGAYNEQFF. CDR3 DNA sequence: TGTGCCAGCAGCCCCAGACTAGCGGGGGCATACAATGAGCAGTTCTTC. The full variable domain, its missing parts supplied by reference TRBV7-9 and TRBJ2-1, is DTGVSQNPRHKITKRGQNVTFRCDPISEHNRLYWYRQTLGQGPEFLTYFQNEAQLEKSRLLSDRFSAERPKGSFSTLEIQRTEQGDSAMYLCASSPRLAGAYNEQFFGPGTRLTVL.

This clone was seen more than once but under ten times. The rearrangement uses TRBV7-9 and TRBJ2-1; 8 bases line up with TRBD1. The CDR3 sequence is 15 residues long. Per germline, CDR1 SEHNR and CDR2 FQNEAQ (reference sequence). Trimming at V came to 1 base and at J to 9 bases, leaving 8 bases not matched to a gene. Written as DNA, the CDR3 is TGTGCCAGCAGCTTAGGCCCCAGGGGGCTAGGTGAGCAGTTCTTC. It codes for CASSLGPRGLGEQFF.

This clone was detected once. The chain is built from TRBV28 and TRBJ2-7, with 9 bases aligning to TRBD2. From germline, CDR1 is MDHEN and CDR2 SYDVKM. The CDR3 has 17 amino acids. Trimming took 2 bases from V and 2 from J; bases not matched to a gene: 10. The CDR3 DNA reads TGTGCCAGCAGTTTAAAGTCCGGACTAGCGCTAACCTACGAGCAGTACTTC. It translates to CASSLKSGLALTYEQYF. Combining the CDR3 with reference TRBV28 and TRBJ2-7 gives the whole variable domain DVKVTQSSRYLVKRTGEKVFLECVQDMDHENMFWYRQDPGLGLRLIYFSYDVKMKEKGDIPEGYSVSREKKERFSLILESASTNQTSMYLCASSLKSGLALTYEQYFGPGTRLTVT.

This chain links TRBV13 with TRBJ2-7, with 10 nucleotides matching TRBD1. The V segment lost 5 bases and the J segment 5 bases; nucleotides outside the gene matches: 9. The CDR3 runs to 15 residues. Per the germline V gene, CDR1 is PRHDT and CDR2 is FYEKMQ (reference sequence). The CDR3 sequence: CASSTRDRGIHEQYF. The CDR3, as DNA: TGTGCCAGCAGCACCCGGGACAGGGGAATCCACGAGCAGTACTTC. Variable domain in full (rest from reference TRBV13 and TRBJ2-7): AAGVIQSPRHLIKEKRETATLKCYPIPRHDTVYWYQQGPGQDPQFLISFYEKMQSDKGSIPDRFSAQQFSDYHSELNMSSLELGDSALYFCASSTRDRGIHEQYFGPGTRLTVT.

DNA for the CDR3: TGTGCCAGCAGCCCTCGACAGGGCCCAACCTCCTACGAGCAGTACTTC. This codes for CASSPRQGPTSYEQYF. The chain employs TRBV9 and TRBJ2-7; 7 bases are a match to TRBD1. Losses at the gene ends were 4 bases for V and 0 bases for J; bases not matched to a gene: 10. Germline V gene data show CDR1 as SGDLS and CDR2 as YYNGEE. The CDR3 is 16 residues long.

The genes are TRBV25-1 and TRBJ1-2; TRBD1 matches 7 bases. The V and J ends lost 1 base and 8 bases, in that order; junction bases with no gene match: 10. This CDR3 region has 15 residues. Germline V gene lookup returns CDR1 MGHDK and CDR2 SYGVNS. DNA for the CDR3: TGTGCCAGCAGTGAATTGGGGACAGCCGGTCTAGGCTACACCTTC. It translates to CASSELGTAGLGYTF.

V gene TRBV10-2 combines with J gene TRBJ2-1, with TRBD2 as a possible D gene (6 bases). CDR1 and CDR2 (germline): WSHSY, SAAADI. The CDR3 contains 15 residues. Deletions cut 2 bases from V and 5 bases from J, with 13 bases between. The CDR3 DNA reads as TGCGCCAGCAGTGAGCCAGCGCCGGGGGACAATGAGCAGTTCTTC. Translated, it gives CASSEPAPGDNEQFF.

The chain carries TRBV7-2 and TRBJ1-2, with 8 bases aligning to TRBD1. This CDR3 contains 15 residues. The J segment lost 3 bases and the V segment lost 5 bases, leaving 8 bases of the junction unmatched. From germline, CDR1 is SGHTA and CDR2 FQGNSA. The CDR3 region is CASSPKGQAYYGYTF. The CDR3 nucleotides are TGTGCCAGCAGCCCTAAGGGACAGGCCTACTATGGCTACACCTTC.

Only a few counts were recorded for this clone. V usage is TRBV4-1 and J usage is TRBJ2-3; TRBD2 matches 10 bases. CDR3 length equals 15 residues. After removal of 0 bases from V and 10 bases from J, the junction contained 7 bases not matched to a gene. CDR1 and CDR2 from the germline V gene are MGHRA and YSYEKL. The CDR3 is CASSQEEVAGGPQYF. CDR3 DNA: TGCGCCAGCAGCCAAGAGGAGGTAGCGGGAGGCCCGCAGTATTTT.

CDR3 region: CAWSRSFKETQYF. The CDR3 region has the DNA TGTGCCTGGAGTAGGAGTTTTAAAGAGACCCAGTACTTC. The chain recombines TRBV30 with TRBJ2-5; no firm D call. Germline CDR1 and CDR2: GTSNPN and SVGIG (reference sequence). Between the trimmed V and J ends, which lost 2 bases and 3 bases, there was a span of 10 bases. This CDR3 is 13 amino acids long.

The CDR3: CASSRDLQNASGNTIYF. The CDR3 coding sequence is TGTGCCAGCAGCAGAGACCTACAGAACGCCTCTGGAAACACCATATATTTT. J is TRBJ1-3 and V is TRBV5-6; D unclear. V was clipped by 4 bases and J by 0 bases, with 17 bases between them. This CDR3 has 17 residues. Germline lookup yields CDR1 SGHDT and CDR2 YYEEEE.

The chain employs TRBV20-1 and TRBJ2-7; 9 positions match TRBD1. The CDR3 length is 11 residues. The trim removed 7 bases at V and 3 bases at J, leaving 1 base unmatched. The germline V gene has CDR1 DFQATT and CDR2 SNEGSKA (reference sequence). The CDR3 bases are TGCAGTGGACAGGGGGGCTACGAGCAGTACTTC. Translation: CSGQGGYEQYF.

The chain recombines TRBV5-1 with TRBJ2-7; 8 bases agree with TRBD2. The germline V gene encodes CDR1 SGHRS and CDR2 YFSETQ. The CDR3 spans 16 residues. V gave up 0 bases and J gave up 3 bases; unmatched junction bases: 8. CDR3: CASSLAWREAGYEQYF. CDR3 sequence (DNA): TGCGCCAGCAGCTTGGCCTGGCGGGAGGCTGGCTACGAGCAGTACTTC.

This clone was picked up a small number of times. The V call is TRBV19, the J call TRBJ2-1; D remains unclear. In germline, CDR1 is LNHDA, CDR2 SQIVND (reference sequence). Trimming took off 5 bases at V and 4 bases at J, with 3 bases between the two ends. This CDR3 region has 11 residues. Here the CDR3 DNA reads TGTGCCAGTAGTTCGTACAATGAGCAGTTCTTC. It specifies CASSSYNEQFF.

This clone has just a few counts. The chain employs TRBV21-1 and TRBJ1-3; the D call TRBD1 from the table was never checked on the DNA. TRBV21-1 is an annotated pseudogene. The CDR3 runs to 18 residues. The CDR3 nucleotides read TGTGCCAGCAGCAACTTCCTCGACAGGGATCGCGGTGGAAACACCATATATTTT. Protein product: CASSNFLDRDRGGNTIYF.

This clone has just one count. The chain has TRBV29-1 and TRBJ1-1; D might be TRBD1 (5 bases). V was pared by 7 bases and J by 1 base, with 16 bases between. Germline assignment: CDR1 SQVTM and CDR2 ANQGSEA. The length of the CDR3 is 14 residues. The DNA of the CDR3 is TGCAGCGCCAGATGGGGGGAAACGAACACTGAAGCTTTCTTT. This encodes CSARWGETNTEAFF.

This chain joins TRBV11-3 and TRBJ2-1; 8 nucleotides align to TRBD2. CDR1 and CDR2 from the germline V gene are SGHNT and YENEEA. This CDR3 has 18 residues. With 4 bases clipped from V and 1 base from J, the junction kept 12 bases outside the gene matches. DNA of the CDR3: TGTGCCAGCAGCTACGCGACGCGCGGGGGGAGTTCCTACAATGAGCAGTTCTTC. Amino acids: CASSYATRGGSSYNEQFF.

The gene calls are TRBV4-3 and TRBJ2-2; 9 nucleotides align to TRBD2. This CDR3 comprises 16 residues. Germline V gene sequence: CDR1 LGHNA, CDR2 YSLEER. The junction had 7 bases not matched to a gene; V was cut back by 4 bases and J by 4 bases. CDR3 coding DNA: TGCGCCAGCAGCCTACGACTAGCGGTTATCACCGGGGAGCTGTTTTTT. Translated: CASSLRLAVITGELFF.